Sequencing of this T cell receptor beta chain was carried out in a study of T cells in Graves' hyperthyroidism and ophthalmopathy. General observations from the study: Prediction of ophthalmopathy progression came a median approximately 6.5 months pre-onset.

Clinical symptoms, serum thyroxine and TRAb, thyroid ultrasound and orbital computed tomography were used for the diagnoses. The authors took PBMCs from over 8.5 ml fresh peripheral blood. Comments on this clonotype: Its antigen is not identified. A much larger clone lies one base from this, so it may be a read error.

Amplified TCR beta CDR3 regions derived from RNA transcripts. HTBI primers were employed in a first-round RT-PCR of the TCR CDR3. In TCRdb, the multiplex PCR reads were re-called with MiXCR into one record per CDR3 protein. The profile shows about 840,000 distinct CDR3 sequences, 38% of them singletons. V dropped 3 bases and J dropped 14; count of bases not matched to a gene: 4. The CDR3 covers 11 residues. Germline V gene sequence: CDR1 DFQATT, CDR2 SNEGSKA (reference sequence). Sequencing was performed on blood. The TCR originated in a man aged 18 to 29 with Graves' hyperthyroidism. The chain has TRBV20-1 and TRBJ1-6; 7 bases fit TRBD1. The CDR3 region is CSASGQVSLHF. Written as DNA, the CDR3 is TGCAGTGCTAGCGGACAGGTCTCCCTCCACTTT.